The clone carrying this T cell receptor beta chain showed up many times. No antigen is known for it. The source of the sample is a study of regulatory T cells in long-lasting Graves disease. Whole-study results and caveats: Fewer public clonotypes were shared by new patients (about 940) than by persistent patients (about 3,000). Persistent disease samples used TRBV28, TRBJ1-2 and TRBJ2-5 preferentially. The researchers studied only peripheral blood, not thyroid tissue.

The time point is: persistent/refractory GD, antithyroid drugs over 5 years with positive TRAb. With RNA extracted from PBMCs as input, the TCR library was made. Construction of the TCR beta libraries employed iRepertoire HTBI primers in conjunction with Arm-PCR of CDR3 regions. A single record per CDR3 protein comes from TCRdb applying MiXCR to the multiplex PCR reads. The data show roughly 500,000 distinct CDR3 sequences, about 22% seen once. Germline CDR1 and CDR2: LGHNT and FRNRAP. Trimming removed 5 bases from V and 6 bases from J, with 11 bases in between. The CDR3 extends over 13 amino acids. Sequencing used peripheral blood mononuclear cells (PBMCs), obtained when the disease was refractory, from a patient treated with antithyroid drugs. The chain uses TRBV12-5 and TRBJ2-4; D remains ambiguous. The origin of this receptor is a female donor with Graves disease. The CDR3 DNA sequence: TGTGCTAGTGGTCATGCGGCAGTAAACATTCAGTACTTC. Translation gives CASGHAAVNIQYF.